The rows below give T cell receptor beta chains drawn from one sample of a study of cytomegalovirus exposure and HLA in healthy donors. Using immunoSEQ multiplex PCR, the repertoire was profiled, and TCRdb retains in-frame clones only, with some absent. Of over 150,000 clones listed, roughly 80% are singletons. Sequencing used PBMCs. These receptor sequences come from a man aged 50 to 60 in good health and CMV-seronegative. The CDR3 runs from the conserved cysteine through the conserved F or W. D genes are given only for firm matches. Size tells how often a clone was seen (once, few, many) or the class of an expanded clone, and some rows leave it out.

TRBJ2-3 TRBV7-9 NA NA TGTGCCAGCAGCTTAGGGCCCTCAGATACGCAGTATTTT CASSLGPSDTQYF
TRBJ1-6 TRBV4-1 NA NA TGCGCCAGCAGCCAAGTTCGTTCACCCCTCCACTTT CASSQVRSPLHF
TRBJ2-5 TRBV2 NA TRBD2 TGTGCCAGCAGGGGCTTAGCGGGGGGGCCGGAGACCCAGTACTTC CASRGLAGGPETQYF
TRBJ2-3 TRBV7-9 few TRBD2 TGTGCCAGCAGCCCGACTAGCGGGATATTAACAGATACGCAGTATTTT CASSPTSGILTDTQYF
TRBJ2-7 TRBV14 NA NA TGTGCCAGCAGCCAAGCTATCCTCTACGAGCAGTACTTC CASSQAILYEQYF
TRBJ2-1 TRBV18 NA NA TGTGCCAGCTCAGGCGGCCAATCCTACAATGAGCAGTTCTTC CASSGGQSYNEQFF
TRBJ2-2 TRBV11-2 NA TRBD2 TGTGCCAGCAGCTCACCGGACTGGTGGGAGGGCACCGGGGAGCTGTTTTTT CASSSPDWWEGTGELFF
TRBJ2-1 TRBV4-2 NA NA TGTGCCAGCAGCCAAGACCCCCCCCGAGGGTCCTACAATGAGCAGTTCTTC CASSQDPPRGSYNEQFF
TRBJ1-4 TRBV30 few NA TGTGCCTGGAGCGTTTATGAAAAACTGTTTTTT CAWSVYEKLFF
TRBJ2-5 TRBV5-6 NA NA TGTGCCAGCAGCCTTGAAGAGACCCAGTACTTC CASSLEETQYF
TRBJ2-1 TRBV5-1 NA NA TGCGCCAGCAGCTTGGCAGGGAATGAGCAGTTCTTC CASSLAGNEQFF
TRBJ2-2 TRBV5-1 NA NA TGCGCCAGCAGCCCCCTCGTGATGCGCCCGGCCGGGGAGCTGTTTTTT CASSPLVMRPAGELFF
TRBJ2-3 TRBV2 NA TRBD2 TGTGCCAGCAGAGCGCAACTAGCGGCGTGGGCAGATACGCAGTATTTT CASRAQLAAWADTQYF
TRBJ1-4 TRBV28 NA NA TGTGCCAGCAGTTTGCGGGGGGGTGCAACTAATGAAAAACTGTTTTTT CASSLRGGATNEKLFF
TRBJ1-1 TRBV7-9 NA NA TGTGCCAGCAACCTCGGACAGTTGAACACTGAAGCTTTCTTT CASNLGQLNTEAFF
TRBJ1-4 TRBV27 NA NA TGTGCCGGCGGATTAGGATTTATTGATGAAAAACTGTTTTTT CAGGLGFIDEKLFF
TRBJ2-1 TRBV2 NA NA TGTGCCAGCGATGCCAGGGAGGTGGGCAATGAGCAGTTCTTC CASDAREVGNEQFF
TRBJ2-5 TRBV5-1 NA TRBD1 TGCGCCAGCTCAGGGACAGGTCTGCAAGAGACCCAGTACTTC CASSGTGLQETQYF
TRBJ1-6 TRBV7-4 NA NA TGTGCCAGCAGTCGTAGACCCCAGGCACGGAAATCACCCCTCCACTTT CASSRRPQARKSPLHF
TRBJ2-7 TRBV5-5 NA NA TGTGCCAGCAGCTCAGGAGGTGGGGAGCAGTACTTC CASSSGGGEQYF
TRBJ1-6 TRBV2 NA TRBD1 TGTGCCAGCAGGACGGGACAGACCTATAATTCACCCCTCCACTTT CASRTGQTYNSPLHF
TRBJ2-1 TRBV7-3 NA TRBD2 TGTGCCAGCAGCTTAAGTCTGGGGCCGGGACTAGCGGGCAATGAGCAGTTCTTC CASSLSLGPGLAGNEQFF
TRBJ2-1 TRBV27 NA TRBD1 TGTGCCAGTAGACAGGGGAGTCCCCCGAGCTCCTACAATGAGCAGTTCTTC CASRQGSPPSSYNEQFF
TRBJ2-3 TRBV7-9 NA NA TGTGCCAGCAGCTCTGGGGACTTCGTCACAGATACGCAGTATTTT CASSSGDFVTDTQYF
TRBJ2-5 TRBV5-6 NA TRBD2 TGTGCCAGCAGCTTGGGCGGGAGGTACCAAGAGACCCAGTACTTC CASSLGGRYQETQYF
TRBJ2-5 TRBV5-1 NA NA TGCGCCAGCAGCTCACAGGGTAGGGAGACCCAGTACTTC CASSSQGRETQYF
TRBJ2-5 TRBV18 NA NA TGTGCCAGCTCAACTATTTTCCAAGAGACCCAGTACTTC CASSTIFQETQYF
TRBJ1-1 TRBV19 NA NA TGTGCCAGTTGGGGCCCTGACCCCTCTGAAGCTTTCTTT CASWGPDPSEAFF
TRBJ2-1 TRBV6-6 NA NA TGTGCCAGCAGTTACGGAGAGTACAATGAGCAGTTCTTC CASSYGEYNEQFF
TRBJ2-1 TRBV30 NA NA TGTGCCTGGAGGGGCGCGAATTCCTACAATGAGCAGTTCTTC CAWRGANSYNEQFF
TRBJ2-7 TRBV18 NA NA TGTGCCAGCTCACCAATAGAAAACTACGAGCAGTACTTC CASSPIENYEQYF
TRBJ2-5 TRBV7-9 NA NA TGTGCCAGCAGCTTAGGGGGAGCGGGTTTAGAGACCCAGTACTTC CASSLGGAGLETQYF
TRBJ2-7 TRBV28 NA TRBD2 TGTGCCATTTCAAGCGGGAACTCCTACGAGCAGTACTTC CAISSGNSYEQYF
TRBJ1-5 TRBV18 NA NA TGTGCCAGCTCACCGAACCGAGTCGATCAGCCCCAGCATTTT CASSPNRVDQPQHF
TRBJ2-7 TRBV5-4 few TRBD1 TGTGCCAGCAGCTTGCTGACAGGGGGGTCCTACGAGCAGTACTTC CASSLLTGGSYEQYF
TRBJ1-5 TRBV27 NA TRBD1 TGTGCCAGCAGGGACAGGGCCTGGGGGAATAGCAATCAGCCCCAGCATTTT CASRDRAWGNSNQPQHF
TRBJ2-3 TRBV6-4 NA NA TGTGCCAGCAGTGTTCTAGCGACTAGCACAGATACGCAGTATTTT CASSVLATSTDTQYF
TRBJ1-1 TRBV7-3 few TRBD1 TGTGCCAGCAGCTCAGGGGGCGCGGGCACTGAAGCTTTCTTT CASSSGGAGTEAFF
TRBJ1-5 TRBV16 NA TRBD1 TGTGCCAGCAGCCAATGGACAGGAAACAATCAGCCCCAGCATTTT CASSQWTGNNQPQHF
TRBJ1-2 TRBV5-4 NA NA TGTGCCAGCAGGCCTGAAATGGACAGCTCCTATGGCTACACCTTC CASRPEMDSSYGYTF
TRBJ1-1 TRBV4-3 few TRBD1 TGCGCCAGCAGCCGCGGACAGGGGGCCACTGAAGCTTTCTTT CASSRGQGATEAFF
TRBJ1-4 TRBV29-1 NA NA TGCAGCGTTGAAGCTTCGACAGGCTTTACGGTTTTT CSVEASTGFTVF
TRBJ2-1 TRBV4-1 NA NA TGCGCCAGCAGCGAAAGGGCGGGGAGTGAGCAGTTCTTC CASSERAGSEQFF
TRBJ2-7 TRBV18 NA TRBD1 TGTGCCAGCTCACCCAGGACAGGGGCGGACGAGCAGTACTTC CASSPRTGADEQYF